Sample share makes the clone carrying this T cell receptor (beta chain) medium-sized. Its specificity is unknown. The method was immunoSEQ multiplex PCR; TCRdb's version includes in-frame clones alone and lacks a portion of them. The sample holds under 40,000 clones; about 82% are singletons and the top ten take 3% to 4%. The sample belongs to a study of a mutant IDH1 vaccine in newly diagnosed glioma. Study as a whole: Patients were started on vaccination 4-6 weeks after radiotherapy alone, or with temozolomide cycles.

Time point here: week 35, safety follow-up. Every single dose of the vaccine, 300 ug of mutant IDH1 20-mer peptide, came with topical imiquimod. Patients received eight vaccinations in weeks 1, 3, 5, 7, 11, 15, 19, 23. Patients carried new grade 3 or 4 IDH1-mutant astrocytomas lacking nuclear ATRX. Trimming left V 1 base short and J 2 bases short, with 12 bases between. Looked up from germline, CDR1 is GTSNPN and CDR2 is SVGIG (reference sequence). The CDR3 spans 15 residues. Material: PBMCs, obtained from a glioma patient whose treatment included an IDH1 peptide vaccine. This sequence was found in a man aged 40-55 years with glioma. Some clones in this sample may be carry-over from other donors' samples. The chain uses TRBV30 and TRBJ1-5, with a weak D call TRBD1 (5 bases). CDR3 protein: CAWSAGYGRNQPQHF. The DNA for the CDR3 is TGTGCCTGGAGTGCAGGGTATGGGCGCAATCAGCCCCAGCATTTT. Full variable domain (remainder filled in from reference TRBV30 and TRBJ1-5): SQTIHQWPATLVQPVGSPLSLECTVEGTSNPNLYWYRQAAGRGLQLLFYSVGIGQISSEVPQNLSASRPQDRQFILSSKKLLLSDSGFYLCAWSAGYGRNQPQHFGDGTRLSIL.